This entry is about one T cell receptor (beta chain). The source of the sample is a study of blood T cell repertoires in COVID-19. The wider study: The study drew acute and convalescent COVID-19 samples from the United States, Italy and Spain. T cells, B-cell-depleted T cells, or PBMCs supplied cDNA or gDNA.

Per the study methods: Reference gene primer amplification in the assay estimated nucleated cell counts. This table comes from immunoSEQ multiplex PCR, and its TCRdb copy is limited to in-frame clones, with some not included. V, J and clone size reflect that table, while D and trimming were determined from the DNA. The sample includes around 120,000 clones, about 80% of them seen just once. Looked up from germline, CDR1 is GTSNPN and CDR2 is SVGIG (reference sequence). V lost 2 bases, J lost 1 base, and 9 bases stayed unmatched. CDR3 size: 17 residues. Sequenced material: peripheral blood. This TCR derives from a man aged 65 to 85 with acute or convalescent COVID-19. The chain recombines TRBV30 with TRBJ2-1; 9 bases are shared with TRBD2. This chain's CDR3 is CAWSQLAGRGSYNEQFF. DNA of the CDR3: TGTGCCTGGAGTCAACTAGCGGGCCGAGGGTCCTACAATGAGCAGTTCTTC. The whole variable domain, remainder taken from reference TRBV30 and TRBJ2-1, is SQTIHQWPATLVQPVGSPLSLECTVEGTSNPNLYWYRQAAGRGLQLLFYSVGIGQISSEVPQNLSASRPQDRQFILSSKKLLLSDSGFYLCAWSQLAGRGSYNEQFFGPGTRLTVL.